This T cell receptor beta chain was retrieved from a study of T cell responses to AZD1222 COVID-19 vaccine. Clones were read by immunoSEQ multiplex PCR, and TCRdb kept only the in-frame ones, dropping some. Here the sample spans over 100,000 clones, more than 65% being singletons. The V gene's germline CDR1 is SGHDT and CDR2 YYEEEE. J lost 3 bases, V lost 0 bases, and 8 bases had no gene match. This CDR3 contains 17 residues. Sequencing used peripheral blood, obtained on day 0 of AZD1222 vaccination. The clonotype originates from an adult in good health. This rearrangement joins TRBV5-6 to TRBJ1-2; TRBD1 matches at 10 bases. In nucleotides, the CDR3 is TGTGCCAGCAGCTTGGACCGGACAGGGGGACGGGACTATGGCTACACCTTC. Its translation is CASSLDRTGGRDYGYTF.